Below, one T cell receptor (beta chain) is given with its context. This sample is drawn from a study of T cell changes during pregnancy in multiple sclerosis. Sequencing was performed with immunoSEQ multiplex PCR; in TCRdb, only in-frame clones are kept and a portion is missing. This sample has 95,000 to 110,000 clones, with almost 95% found just once. Sample: peripheral blood, taken after pregnancy. The clonotype was recovered from a female donor with multiple sclerosis, enrolled in a pregnancy study.

CDR3 in DNA: TGTGCCAGCAGCCCAACGCCGGCCCGACAAGGATCTGGGGCCAACGTCCTGACTTTC. It codes for CASSPTPARQGSGANVLTF. The chain carries TRBV7-9 and TRBJ2-6; D remains unclear. Trimming removed 5 bases at V and 1 base at J, with 21 bases between. The CDR3 runs 19 residues. Per the germline V gene, CDR1 is SEHNR and CDR2 is FQNEAQ (reference sequence).